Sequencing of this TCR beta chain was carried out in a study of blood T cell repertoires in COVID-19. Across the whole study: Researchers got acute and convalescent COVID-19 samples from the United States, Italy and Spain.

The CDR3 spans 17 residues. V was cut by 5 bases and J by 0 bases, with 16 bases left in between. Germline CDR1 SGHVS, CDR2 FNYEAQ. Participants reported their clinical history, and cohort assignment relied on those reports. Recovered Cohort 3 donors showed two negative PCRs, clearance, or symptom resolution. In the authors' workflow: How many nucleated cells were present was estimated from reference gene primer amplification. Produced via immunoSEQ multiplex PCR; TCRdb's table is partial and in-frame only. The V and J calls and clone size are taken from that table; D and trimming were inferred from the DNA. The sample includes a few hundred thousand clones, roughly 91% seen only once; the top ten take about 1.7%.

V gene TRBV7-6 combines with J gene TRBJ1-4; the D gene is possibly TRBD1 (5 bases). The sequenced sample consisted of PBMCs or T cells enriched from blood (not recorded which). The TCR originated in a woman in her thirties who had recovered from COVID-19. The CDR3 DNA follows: TGTGCCAGCAGCCATGGGGGGGGGAGAGCAACTAATGAAAAACTGTTTTTT. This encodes CASSHGGGRATNEKLFF.